Shown below are 16 T cell receptor beta chains from a single sample sequenced in a study of T cells in Graves' hyperthyroidism and ophthalmopathy. Amplification of TCR beta CDR3 regions was performed using RNA transcripts as template. First-round RT-PCR with HTBI primers amplified the TCR CDR3 region. TCRdb called the multiplex PCR reads again in MiXCR, with one record for every CDR3 protein. The table shows approximately 420,000 distinct CDR3 sequences, with roughly 13% occurring only once. The sequenced sample consisted of blood. Every receptor here comes from a woman in her late teens or twenties with Graves' hyperthyroidism.

This clonotype was observed at least ten times. V usage is TRBV29-1 and J usage is TRBJ1-1; the D gene is possibly TRBD1 (5 bases). The germline V gene has CDR1 SQVTM and CDR2 ANQGSEA. The CDR3 length is 13 residues. The ends were cut back, 5 bases at V and 2 bases at J, with 12 bases in the middle. CDR3 nucleotides: TGCAGCGTTATACCTCAGGGTAACACTGAAGCTTTCTTT. Translating gives CSVIPQGNTEAFF. The full variable domain, with the rest looked up from reference TRBV29-1 and TRBJ1-1, is SAVISQKPSRDICQRGTSLTIQCQVDSQVTMMFWYRQQPGQSLTLIATANQGSEATYESGFVIDKFPISRPNLTFSTLTVSNMSPEDSSIYLCSVIPQGNTEAFFGQGTRLTVV.

This clonotype appeared a few times. The chain has TRBV5-4 and TRBJ1-2; 8 nucleotides agree with TRBD1. The junction had 12 bases not matched to a gene; V was cut back by 4 bases and J by 4 bases. The germline CDR1 and CDR2 sequences are SGHNT and YYREEE (reference sequence). The length of the CDR3 is 16 residues. DNA for the CDR3: TGTGCCAGCAGCCCCCCGGGACAGGCTTTTTTCTATGGCTACACCTTC. Translated: CASSPPGQAFFYGYTF.

This clonotype was found once. The chain employs TRBV28 and TRBJ2-3, with TRBD2 as a possible D gene (6 bases). The germline CDR1 and CDR2 sequences are MDHEN and SYDVKM. Trimming shortened V by 5 bases and J by 2 bases, and 17 bases separated the two germline ends. The CDR3 is 16 amino acids. The CDR3 loop reads CASSLASVDPTDTQYF. CDR3 coding DNA: TGTGCCAGCAGTCTTGCTAGCGTGGACCCCACAGATACGCAGTATTTT. Filled out from reference TRBV28 and TRBJ2-3, the complete variable domain reads DVKVTQSSRYLVKRTGEKVFLECVQDMDHENMFWYRQDPGLGLRLIYFSYDVKMKEKGDIPEGYSVSREKKERFSLILESASTNQTSMYLCASSLASVDPTDTQYFGPGTRLTVL.

The table lists this clonotype with many counts. The chain uses TRBV5-5 and TRBJ2-7, with D tentatively TRBD1 (6 bases). CDR1 SGHKS and CDR2 YYEKEE come from the germline V gene (reference sequence). The V end lost 2 bases, the J end lost 2 bases, and 11 bases lay between the germline ends. This CDR3 has 14 residues. For the CDR3, the DNA is TGTGCCAGCAGCTTACAGGGCTCCCCCTACGAGCAGTACTTC. Amino acids: CASSLQGSPYEQYF.

This sequence joins TRBV10-2 and TRBJ1-3; D remains ambiguous. The ends were cut back, 0 bases at V and 4 bases at J, with 10 bases in the middle. This CDR3 is 15 amino acids long. The germline gives CDR1 WSHSY, CDR2 SAAADI. This chain's CDR3 is CASSESATPGNTIYF. The CDR3 DNA is TGCGCCAGCAGTGAGTCGGCGACCCCGGGAAACACCATATATTTT.

V and J are TRBV20-1 and TRBJ1-2; weak D call: TRBD1 (5 bases). Per germline, CDR1 DFQATT and CDR2 SNEGSKA (reference sequence). The ends were cut back, 1 base at V and 3 bases at J, with 9 bases in the middle. The CDR3 length is 13 residues. CDR3 in DNA: TGCAGTGCTAGAGCCAGGGAGGACTATGGCTACACCTTC. Translating it yields CSARAREDYGYTF.

In its sample, this clonotype was seen a few times. J is TRBJ2-7 and V is TRBV20-1; possible D gene TRBD2, 7 bases. The CDR3 length is 14 residues. The V and J ends lost 6 bases and 3 bases respectively, with 18 bases between them. Germline loops: CDR1 DFQATT, CDR2 SNEGSKA (reference sequence). As DNA, the CDR3 is TGCAGTGCAACAAAAGGGGGGGTCGGCTACGAGCAGTACTTC. It yields the protein CSATKGGVGYEQYF.

The table lists this clonotype with a few counts. The J gene is TRBJ2-1, the V gene TRBV5-6; no definite D call. The CDR3 totals 16 residues. V was cut by 0 bases and J by 2 bases, with 12 bases left in between. The germline CDR1 and CDR2 sequences are SGHDT and YYEEEE. CDR3 nucleotides: TGTGCCAGCAGCTTGGCCCCAAACATCCCCTACAATGAGCAGTTCTTC. It is translated as CASSLAPNIPYNEQFF. The full variable domain, completed using reference TRBV5-6 and TRBJ2-1, is DAGVTQSPTHLIKTRGQQVTLRCSPKSGHDTVSWYQQALGQGPQFIFQYYEEEERQRGNFPDRFSGHQFPNYSSELNVNALLLGDSALYLCASSLAPNIPYNEQFFGPGTRLTVL.

The genes are TRBV5-8 and TRBJ1-1; D gene ambiguous. V was trimmed by 0 bases and J by 11 bases, leaving 14 bases between them. Germline V gene data show CDR1 as SGHTS and CDR2 as YDEGEE. CDR3 length equals 13 residues. The CDR3 bases are TGTGCCAGCAGCTTGGTTCCCAGGAGGAATGCTTTCTTT. The encoded protein is CASSLVPRRNAFF.

The chain carries TRBV28 and TRBJ1-5; D unresolved. This CDR3 spans 15 amino acids. Deletions cut 3 bases from V and 1 base from J, with 10 bases between. Germline CDR1 MDHEN, CDR2 SYDVKM. In DNA, the CDR3 is TGTGCCAGCAGTTTGGCGGGTCGGAGCAATCAGCCCCAGCATTTT. It translates to CASSLAGRSNQPQHF.

This clonotype was seen repeatedly, ten times or more. The chain links TRBV20-1 to TRBJ2-7, with D possibly matching TRBD2 (6 bases). The V gene lost 4 bases and the J gene lost 2 bases, with 12 bases spanning the gap. The germline CDR1 and CDR2 sequences are DFQATT and SNEGSKA (reference sequence). The CDR3 spans 13 residues. CDR3 bases: TGCAGTGCTAATCCGGGAGAAACCTACGAGCAGTACTTC. This encodes CSANPGETYEQYF.

A note on this clonotype: Here the CDR3 omits its conserved ending phenylalanine or tryptophan, so a read error is the likely source. CDR3 in amino acids: CASTDSPNDEAFL. CDR3 nucleotide sequence: TGTGCCAGCACCGACAGTCCCAACGATGAAGCTTTCCTT. The chain has TRBV6-2 or TRBV6-3 and TRBJ1-1, with a weak D call TRBD1 (5 bases). This CDR3 is built from 13 residues. The V and J ends lost 7 bases and 7 bases respectively, with 16 bases between them. Germline V gene data show CDR1 as MNHEY and CDR2 as SVGEGT.

This clonotype was seen ten or more times. The chain employs TRBV28 and TRBJ1-1; D call uncertain. Trimming pared 8 bases from V and 0 bases from J, leaving 7 bases between. This CDR3 contains 12 residues. CDR1 MDHEN and CDR2 SYDVKM come from the germline V gene. The CDR3 spells CASLGMNTEAFF. The CDR3 bases are TGTGCCAGCTTGGGGATGAACACTGAAGCTTTCTTT.

The chain joins TRBV25-1 to TRBJ1-1, with D maybe TRBD1 (5 bases). There are 12 residues in the CDR3. The germline V gene encodes CDR1 MGHDK and CDR2 SYGVNS. V was clipped by 7 bases and J by 9 bases, with 15 bases between them. The CDR3: CASTDVGLKAFF. The DNA for the CDR3 is TGTGCCAGCACTGATGTGGGGCTTAAAGCTTTCTTT.

The chain has TRBV6-2 or TRBV6-3 and TRBJ2-7; TRBD2 matches at 7 bases. J lost 3 bases, V lost 6 bases, and 14 bases had no gene match. This CDR3 has 16 residues. The germline V gene encodes CDR1 MNHEY and CDR2 SVGEGT. CDR3 sequence reads: CASSPLGAGVSYEQYF. The CDR3 DNA follows: TGTGCCAGCAGCCCTCTCGGGGCGGGAGTTAGCTACGAGCAGTACTTC.

This clonotype was counted ten times or more. The rearrangement links TRBV5-1 to TRBJ2-1; TRBD2 aligns across 7 bases. Losses at the gene ends were 4 bases for V and 0 bases for J; bases not matched to a gene: 4. This CDR3 is built from 15 residues. Germline CDR1 SGHRS, CDR2 YFSETQ. In DNA, the CDR3 is TGCGCCAGCAGCCTGAGCGGGACCTCCTACAATGAGCAGTTCTTC. Its protein is CASSLSGTSYNEQFF.